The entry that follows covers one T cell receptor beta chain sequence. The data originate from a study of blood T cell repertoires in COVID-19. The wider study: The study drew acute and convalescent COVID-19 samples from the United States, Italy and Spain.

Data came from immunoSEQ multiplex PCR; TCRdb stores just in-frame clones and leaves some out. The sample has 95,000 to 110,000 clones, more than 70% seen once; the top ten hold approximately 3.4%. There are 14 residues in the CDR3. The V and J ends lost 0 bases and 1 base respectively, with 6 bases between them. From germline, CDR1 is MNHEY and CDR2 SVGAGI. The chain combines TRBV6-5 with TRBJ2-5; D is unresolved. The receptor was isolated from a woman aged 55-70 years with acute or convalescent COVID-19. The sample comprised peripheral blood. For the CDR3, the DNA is TGTGCCAGCAGTTACTCTCCGGGCCAAGAGACCCAGTACTTC. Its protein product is CASSYSPGQETQYF.